This T cell receptor beta chain came from a study of CD8 T cells in ankylosing spondylitis. Findings and caveats of the study: Enrichment of disease-linked clones was reportedly significant in matched ankylosing spondylitis synovial fluid. A motif in TCR beta, a set of about eight highly homologous variants, appeared characteristic of ankylosing spondylitis blood. In synovial fluid and blood from reactive arthritis, some motif variants were previously reported.

This clonotype was counted many times. Its antigen remains unknown. Trimming removed 4 bases from V and 6 bases from J; junction bases left unmatched: 12. The CDR3 loop spans 16 amino acids. CDR1 and CDR2 from the germline V gene are DFQATT and SNEGSKA (reference sequence). Library preparation for TCR beta used quantitative 5'-RACE with molecular barcodes. TCRdb re-analysed the 5' RACE reads in MiXCR, keeping a single row per CDR3 protein. The sample includes roughly 35,000 distinct CDR3 sequences, around an eighth seen only once; the top ten take roughly 32%. The sequenced sample consisted of synovial fluid, either unsorted or a sorted T cell fraction (not recorded which). This sequence joins TRBV20-1 and TRBJ2-3; the match to TRBD2 covers 11 bases. The sequence was obtained from a male donor with ankylosing spondylitis. This chain's CDR3 is CSAKSFELAGEDTQYF. The CDR3 region has the DNA TGCAGTGCTAAGTCTTTCGAACTAGCGGGAGAGGATACGCAGTATTTT.